This T cell receptor (beta chain) emerged from a study of CD8+ T cells in alopecia areata (dated by TCRdb to 2017 to 2018). Background on the whole study: Treated patients were enrolled in an open-label pilot trial of oral tofacitinib, 5 to 10 mg twice daily, for moderate-to-severe alopecia areata. Biopsies were taken from tofacitinib-treated patients at baseline and again at 4 and 24 weeks into treatment, and several of those patients also had a later scalp biopsy. TCRbeta CDR3 regions were amplified by immunoSEQ multiplex PCR using 35 Vbeta forward and 13 Jbeta reverse primers. RNA was extracted with the PAXgene miRNA kit for fixed scalp, the miRNeasy kit for PBMCs, and the RNeasy kit for mouse skin. Clonality in the scalp was compared among normal scalp (n=4), patchy alopecia areata scalp (n=8), and alopecia totalis/universalis scalp (n=8). In both human patients and the C3H/HeJ mouse model, the study applied high-throughput TCRbeta sequencing to look at T cell clonal expansion in alopecia areata. Tofacitinib was given for 6 to 18 months, followed by 6 months of follow-up off drug to assess delayed response and recurrence. On the human side, TCRbeta sequencing was run on scalp tissue and on sorted CD4+ and CD8+ peripheral blood T cells from healthy controls and from alopecia areata patients with either patchy or totalis/universalis disease.

The paper as a whole reports these results and caveats: Unlike mouse skin, where gammadelta T cells dominate, normal human skin contains resident alphabeta T cells that get sequenced too, which complicates analysis of the scalp TCR repertoire. Higher clonality and more expanded CD8+ clones were observed in lesional scalp than in normal scalp, particularly in alopecia totalis/universalis, a finding suggestive of antigenic drive. Shared TCR sequences between patients were less evident than in mice, which may be partly attributable to HLA diversity in the patient population.

On this clone itself: There is no known antigen for this receptor. No much larger clone is present one base from it, and per-base qualities are unavailable.

From alopecia areata patients, peripheral blood was collected along with lesional scalp punch biopsies. PBMCs were isolated by density centrifugation and stained for CD3, CD4 and CD8, after which CD4+ and CD8+ T cells were sorted on a FACSAria. Library preparation used the immunoSEQ multiplex PCR assay. To provide template for TCR sequencing, every sample had RNA extracted and reverse transcribed into cDNA. SuperScript III was used for first-strand cDNA synthesis, primed with a 2:1 mix of oligo-dT and random hexamers. A synthetic immune receptor repertoire was used to gauge amplification bias, and whatever bias remained was removed computationally. As for the authors' bioinformatics: Raw reads were preprocessed to remove errors, and CDR3 was defined according to IMGT conventions as the region from the conserved cysteine to phenylalanine. Clonality was computed by normalizing Shannon entropy by log2 of the number of productive unique TCRs and subtracting the result from 1. Whether each scalp clone was CD4 or CD8 was inferred by checking scalp TCRbeta sequences against the CD4 and CD8 repertoires from sorted blood. This immuneACCESS table, as held by TCRdb, lists in-frame sequences with V and J called but not all clones. Of the missing ones, under half trace to an unresolved V gene in checked studies; the others have no known cause. Clonal size and the V and J genes are those of that table, whereas D and trimming came from the DNA. For this sample there are 90,000 to 100,000 clones; 41% appear just once. Together, the top ten hold approximately 1.2% of the sample.

Trimming at the junction amounts to 1 base on V and 0 bases on J, and the germline ends lie 13 bases apart. The CDR3 goes from the cysteine to the phenylalanine over 16 residues. Left in the record is the CDR3 DNA by itself, 48 bases read in frame from the first base. The germline V gene supplies CDR1 LGHNA and CDR2 YNFKEQ. This TCR was sampled from a human donor with alopecia areata. What was sequenced was CD4+ T cells sorted from blood. The sequence joins TRBV4-2 to TRBJ2-7, and possibly TRBD2, on 6 matching bases. The sequenced DNA is TGTGCCAGCAGCCAAGGGGGGGACCTTGGCTCCTACGAGCAGTACTTC. This encodes CASSQGGDLGSYEQYF.